These 11 T cell receptor beta chains share one sample of origin, sequenced in a study of T-cell memory formation after mild COVID-19. Using its own MiXCR run on the 5' RACE reads, TCRdb lists one record per CDR3 protein. The table includes approximately 430,000 distinct CDR3 sequences, 23% detected once. Material for sequencing was PBMCs or a T cell subset sorted from them (not recorded which). The receptors shown here come from an adult woman who had mild COVID-19 (a few samples of this study predate the infection). Cell type and time point are not known.

The gene calls are TRBV5-1 and TRBJ2-1; 9 bases fit TRBD2. Germline lookup yields CDR1 SGHRS and CDR2 YFSETQ. The V and J ends lost 0 bases and 2 bases, in that order; junction bases with no gene match: 15. CDR3 length: 20 amino acids. The CDR3 region is CASSLGRRAPTSGPYNEQFF. The DNA for the CDR3 is TGCGCCAGCAGCTTGGGTCGGAGGGCCCCAACTAGCGGGCCCTACAATGAGCAGTTCTTC. The complete variable domain, with remaining parts taken from reference TRBV5-1 and TRBJ2-1, reads KAGVTQTPRYLIKTRGQQVTLSCSPISGHRSVSWYQQTPGQGLQFLFEYFSETQRNKGNFPGRFSGRQFSNSRSEMNVSTLELGDSALYLCASSLGRRAPTSGPYNEQFFGPGTRLTVL.

The chain has TRBV12-3 or TRBV12-4 and TRBJ2-7; 7 nucleotides agree with TRBD1. After removal of 6 bases from V and 2 bases from J, the junction contained 4 bases not matched to a gene. The CDR3 has 13 amino acids. The CDR3 reads CASSHRGPYEQYF. In DNA, the CDR3 is TGTGCCAGCAGCCACAGGGGTCCCTACGAGCAGTACTTC.

V usage is TRBV30 and J usage is TRBJ2-3; 11 nucleotides align to TRBD2. The CDR3 is made up of 16 amino acids. Germline values: CDR1 GTSNPN, CDR2 SVGIG (reference sequence). J was trimmed by 8 bases and V by 7 bases; bases with no gene match: 17. In DNA form, the CDR3 reads TGTGCCTACCTAGCGGGAGGCCTACCTAGACTGGGTACGCAGTATTTT. Translation: CAYLAGGLPRLGTQYF. Full variable domain (rest looked up from reference TRBV30 and TRBJ2-3): SQTIHQWPATLVQPVGSPLSLECTVEGTSNPNLYWYRQAAGRGLQLLFYSVGIGQISSEVPQNLSASRPQDRQFILSSKKLLLSDSGFYLCAYLAGGLPRLGTQYFGPGTRLTVL.

This clonotype has ten or more counts. The V call is TRBV5-1, the J call TRBJ1-1; the match to TRBD1 covers 9 bases. Germline CDR1 and CDR2: SGHRS and YFSETQ. The CDR3 consists of 14 residues. V was clipped by 3 bases and J by 1 base; unmatched bases: 1. The CDR3 nucleotides are TGCGCCAGCAGCTCGGGACAGGGGAACACTGAAGCTTTCTTT. Translation: CASSSGQGNTEAFF. Full variable domain (remainder filled in from reference TRBV5-1 and TRBJ1-1): KAGVTQTPRYLIKTRGQQVTLSCSPISGHRSVSWYQQTPGQGLQFLFEYFSETQRNKGNFPGRFSGRQFSNSRSEMNVSTLELGDSALYLCASSSGQGNTEAFFGQGTRLTVV.

The gene calls are TRBV30 and TRBJ2-3; perhaps TRBD2 as D (6 bases). Per the germline V gene, CDR1 is GTSNPN and CDR2 is SVGIG (reference sequence). The CDR3 is 15 residues long. V shed 0 bases and J shed 2 bases, with 12 bases lying between them. The CDR3 sequence is CAWSVGGLNTDTQYF. The CDR3 DNA reads as TGTGCCTGGAGTGTCGGAGGGCTGAACACAGATACGCAGTATTTT. Full variable domain (remainder filled in from reference TRBV30 and TRBJ2-3): SQTIHQWPATLVQPVGSPLSLECTVEGTSNPNLYWYRQAAGRGLQLLFYSVGIGQISSEVPQNLSASRPQDRQFILSSKKLLLSDSGFYLCAWSVGGLNTDTQYFGPGTRLTVL.

This clonotype was recorded a few times. J is TRBJ2-3 and V is TRBV12-3 or TRBV12-4; 9 nucleotides match TRBD2. The CDR3 is 16 residues long. V shed 6 bases and J 1 base; nucleotides not matched to a gene: 8. The CDR3 DNA follows: TGTGCCAGCAGCTCAGAGCGGGGGGCTGGCACAGATACGCAGTATTTT. Translation: CASSSERGAGTDTQYF.

The chain couples TRBV11-3 to TRBJ1-6, with a weak D call TRBD1 (5 bases). The CDR3 totals 13 residues. With 4 bases removed from V and 15 bases from J, the gap between germline ends came to 16 bases. The V gene's germline CDR1 is SGHNT and CDR2 YENEEA. This chain's CDR3 is CASSSTSGSGLHF. DNA of the CDR3: TGTGCCAGCAGCTCTACTTCAGGGTCTGGCCTCCACTTT.

Only a few counts were recorded for this clonotype. V usage is TRBV5-4 and J usage is TRBJ2-7, with 7 bases identical to TRBD1. V lost 7 bases, J lost 3 bases, and 7 bases stayed unmatched. The V gene's germline CDR1 is SGHNT and CDR2 YYREEE (reference sequence). The CDR3 extends over 13 amino acids. The CDR3 DNA is TGTGCCAGCGGGAACAGGGGAAACTACGAGCAGTACTTC. It is translated as CASGNRGNYEQYF.

This chain joins TRBV7-8 and TRBJ1-5; D gene unclear. Between the trimmed V and J ends, which lost 4 bases and 9 bases, there was a span of 19 bases. CDR1 and CDR2 from the germline V gene are SGHVS and FQNEAQ. This CDR3 is 15 amino acids long. CDR3 amino acids: CASSSSTAGGSPQHF. The DNA for the CDR3 is TGTGCCAGCAGCTCTTCCACAGCCGGCGGGTCGCCCCAGCATTTT.

V and J are TRBV11-3 and TRBJ2-1; 11 bases align to TRBD2. The CDR3 has 15 residues. After removal of 4 bases from V and 9 bases from J, the junction contained 8 bases not matched to a gene. Germline CDR1 reads SGHNT; CDR2 reads YENEEA. The CDR3 region has the DNA TGTGCCAGCAGCTATCGGCTAGCGGGAGGACCTGAGCAGTTCTTC. Amino acids: CASSYRLAGGPEQFF.

The table lists this clonotype with a few counts. This chain joins TRBV24-1 and TRBJ2-5; 10 bases are a match to TRBD1. Trimming took 2 bases from V and 5 from J; bases not matched to a gene: 7. Per germline, CDR1 KGHDR and CDR2 SFDVKD. There are 16 residues in the CDR3. CDR3 bases: TGTGCCACCAGTGATTACCGGACAGGGGGGACGGAGACCCAGTACTTC. This codes for CATSDYRTGGTETQYF.